This entry features one T cell receptor beta chain sequence. This clonotype was picked up a small number of times. Its binding antigen is unknown. No base qualities exist here, and no much larger clone lies one base off it. The study reported a robust and sensitive protocol to amplify, sequence and analyze TCRs, based on 3' ligation of a UMI-containing oligonucleotide to TCR cDNA. For whole blood analysis, 2.5 ml of peripheral blood was collected from healthy adult volunteers into Tempus tubes, and RNA was extracted following the manufacturer's instructions. Total RNA was treated with RQ1 DNase, without cell sorting, prior to reverse transcription, with an input of about 1 to 1,100 ng being targeted. Libraries were prepared from skin biopsies and whole blood to test how robust the pipeline was in samples where T cells are a minority population. The germline ends are 13 bases apart after V is trimmed by 4 bases and J by 6 bases. CDR1 is given as SGHTA and CDR2 as FQGNSA, both from the germline V gene. Taken from cysteine to phenylalanine, the CDR3 has 14 residues. The sequence is cut down to CDR3 DNA, 42 bases in frame from base 1.

The source of the sample is a study of naive and memory T cell subsets (dated by TCRdb to about 2017). Regarding the complete study: In the figure summarizing the skin biopsy and whole blood samples, some 10 blood donors, 7 tuberculin skin test biopsies and 3 saline control biopsies were reported. PCR2 was typically run as a SYBR Green qPCR and stopped at a set threshold, although low-input samples could use end-point PCR of 5 to 6 cycles instead. The full study reports these points: The RNA-based method was acknowledged as potentially sensitive to TCR transcript changes with T cell activation and differentiation.

Libraries were constructed by 5' RACE. The ligated cDNA was amplified in four rounds of PCR with nested alpha and beta constant region primers together with the SP2 primer. TCR RNA was reverse transcribed with SuperScript IV using alpha and beta constant region primers for the blood and skin samples. T4 RNA ligase 1 was used to ligate an oligonucleotide containing the Illumina SP2 primer and a UMI to the 3' end of the cDNA. The 12-nucleotide UMI was composed of two random hexamers separated by an eight-base spacer, which was included to prevent hairpin formation. From the second PCR onward, the TCR alpha and beta chain libraries were handled separately, and dual indexing was used for multiplexing. After pooling, the indexed libraries were analyzed by capillary electrophoresis and sequenced on either an Illumina MiSeq or NextSeq. PhiX DNA at about 4.5-8% was spiked into libraries to increase base diversity and improve cluster recognition. As for the authors' bioinformatics: Demultiplexor extracted UMIs from read 2, combined them with read 1 TCR sequence, and split reads by sample indices. V and J genes and V-J junctions were identified by Decombinator, and each TCR was assigned a five-part identifier that included V and J deletions. Collapsinator used UMIs to correct sequencing errors and PCR amplification heterogeneity, yielding UMI-based abundance per TCR. CDR3Translator turned identifiers into nucleotide sequence, translated the nucleotide sequence into amino acids, and pulled out CDR3 regions based on terminal motifs. After normalization to the amount of input RNA, the error-corrected alpha and beta TCR counts from blood and from skin were compared. In-frame beta chains were kept once TCRdb had trimmed the public reads at Q25 with fastp and called clones with MiXCR. CDR3 protein duplicates are merged, each entry listing the most common genes and DNA. The authors' filters were not applied to this entry. The table for this sample lists about 62,000 distinct CDR3 sequences; 7% to 8% of them were counted only once. The top ten clones comprise over 15% of the sample.

This clonotype was obtained from a female donor in good health. The chain employs TRBV7-2 and TRBJ1-5; the best D guess is TRBD1, with 5 bases matching. The nucleotide sequence reads as follows: TGTGCCAGCAGCTCTGGGTTGGGGACTCAGCCCCAGCATTTT. Translation gives CASSSGLGTQPQHF.